Below, 15 T cell receptor beta chains from the same sample are listed, as sequenced in a study of radiation and T cells in renal cell carcinoma. The data were produced by immunoSEQ multiplex PCR, yet TCRdb's version contains in-frame clones alone and is incomplete. The sample includes some 130,000 clones, about 88% of them seen just once. Time point denoted: blood 2 weeks post-SBRT. This sample's treatment: 15 Gy SBRT to primary tumor, nephrectomy 4 weeks later. This material consisted of blood, taken from a patient whose treatment included radiotherapy and nephrectomy. The receptors were sampled from a woman aged 65 to 85 with renal cell carcinoma.

The V gene is TRBV5-4, the J gene TRBJ2-3; D might be TRBD1 or TRBD2, each matching 8 bases. V was shortened by 3 bases and J by 2 bases, with 16 bases between the two germline ends. CDR1 is SGHNT and CDR2 is YYREEE in the germline V gene (reference sequence). The CDR3 extends over 16 amino acids. The CDR3 nucleotides are TGTGCCAGCAGCTCAGGGGGCGGGGGGCCCACAGATACGCAGTATTTT. Its translation is CASSSGGGGPTDTQYF. The full variable domain, with the rest looked up from reference TRBV5-4 and TRBJ2-3, is ETGVTQSPTHLIKTRGQQVTLRCSSQSGHNTVSWYQQALGQGPQFIFQYYREEENGRGNFPPRFSGLQFPNYSSELNVNALELDDSALYLCASSSGGGGPTDTQYFGPGTRLTVL.

A single count supports this clone. CDR3 DNA: TGTGCCAGCAGTTACCGGGGGACTAATTCACCCCTCCACTTT. This translates into CASSYRGTNSPLHF. The V call is TRBV6-6, the J call TRBJ1-6; maybe TRBD1 (5 bases). The V gene's germline CDR1 is MNHNY and CDR2 SVGAGI (reference sequence). Deletions cut 2 bases from V and 6 bases from J, with 8 bases between. This CDR3 region has 14 residues.

The chain joins TRBV9 to TRBJ1-6; D gene ambiguous. The CDR3 is made up of 14 amino acids. The germline V and J ends were trimmed by 1 base and 7 bases, with 9 bases remaining between them. Germline V CDR1 and CDR2: SGDLS, YYNGEE. The CDR3 is CASSVSRVNSPLHF. The DNA for the CDR3 is TGTGCCAGCAGCGTATCCAGAGTCAATTCACCCCTCCACTTT.

V gene TRBV27 combines with J gene TRBJ2-3; 10 nucleotides line up with TRBD2. The CDR3 is made up of 17 amino acids. CDR1 is MNHEY, CDR2 SMNVEV, per germline (reference sequence). V lost 2 bases to trimming and J lost 0 bases; unmatched junction nucleotides: 5. The CDR3 DNA sequence: TGTGCCAGCAGTTTACGGCTAGCGGGGGTGAGCACAGATACGCAGTATTTT. This gives the protein CASSLRLAGVSTDTQYF.

V usage is TRBV15 and J usage is TRBJ2-7; tentative D call: TRBD1 (6 bases). Germline V gene data show CDR1 as LNHNV and CDR2 as YYDKDF (reference sequence). The CDR3 has 15 residues. V was clipped by 0 bases and J by 5 bases, with 14 bases between them. For the CDR3, the DNA is TGTGCCACCAGCAGAGATCCCCTTGCAGGGGACGAGCAGTACTTC. It translates to CATSRDPLAGDEQYF. The whole variable domain, filled in from reference TRBV15 and TRBJ2-7, reads DAMVIQNPRYQVTQFGKPVTLSCSQTLNHNVMYWYQQKSSQAPKLLFHYYDKDFNNEADTPDNFQSRRPNTSFCFLDIRSPGLGDTAMYLCATSRDPLAGDEQYFGPGTRLTVT.

The rearrangement links TRBV19 to TRBJ1-5; a weak D match, TRBD1 (5 bases). The germline V gene encodes CDR1 LNHDA and CDR2 SQIVND (reference sequence). Deletions cut 6 bases from V and 9 bases from J, with 15 bases between. This CDR3 contains 13 residues. The CDR3 DNA reads as TGTGCCAGTAGGGACCTAACGAGGGGGCCCCAGCATTTT. Amino acids: CASRDLTRGPQHF.

The chain carries TRBV9 and TRBJ1-6; D is uncertain. This CDR3 comprises 16 residues. Per the germline V gene, CDR1 is SGDLS and CDR2 is YYNGEE. The V gene lost 4 bases and the J gene lost 0 bases, with 11 bases spanning the gap. CDR3 sequence reads: CASSPELSSYNSPLHF. DNA of the CDR3: TGTGCCAGCAGCCCTGAGCTGAGCTCCTATAATTCACCCCTCCACTTT.

J is TRBJ1-3 and V is TRBV19; the match to TRBD1 covers 7 bases. Per germline, CDR1 LNHDA and CDR2 SQIVND (reference sequence). Trimming took 5 bases from V and 4 from J; bases not matched to a gene: 14. This CDR3 contains 17 residues. The DNA of the CDR3 is TGTGCCAGTAGTGCAGTCGACAGGGAATGGACCGGAAACACCATATATTTT. It yields the protein CASSAVDREWTGNTIYF.

This rearrangement joins TRBV4-3 to TRBJ2-7, with 10 bases aligning to TRBD1. Germline V gives CDR1 LGHNA, CDR2 YSLEER. V shed 3 bases, J shed 3 bases, and the junction held 5 bases outside the gene matches. There are 15 residues in the CDR3. CDR3 bases: TGCGCCAGCAGCCATATGGGACAGGGGAGCTACGAGCAGTACTTC. Its translation is CASSHMGQGSYEQYF.

The CDR3 loop reads CASSISGGAPNEQFF. CDR3 bases: TGTGCCAGCAGCATCAGCGGGGGGGCCCCCAATGAGCAGTTCTTC. The chain carries TRBV27 and TRBJ2-1; 10 positions agree with TRBD2. J gave up 6 bases and V 6 bases, and 8 bases lay outside the gene matches. The CDR3 is made up of 15 amino acids. CDR1 and CDR2 (germline): MNHEY, SMNVEV (reference sequence).

This chain connects TRBV6-5 to TRBJ1-2; D is unclear. CDR3 length: 12 residues. Germline CDR1 MNHEY, CDR2 SVGAGI. With 2 bases removed from V and 4 bases from J, the gap between germline ends came to 5 bases. In nucleotides, the CDR3 is TGTGCCAGCAGTTACCCCTCCTATGGCTACACCTTC. Translated: CASSYPSYGYTF.

J is TRBJ2-5 and V is TRBV6-6, with D perhaps being TRBD1 or TRBD2 (6 bases each). The ends were cut back, 6 bases at V and 4 bases at J, with 15 bases in the middle. The CDR3 runs 14 residues. Germline V lookup: CDR1 MNHNY, CDR2 SVGAGI (reference sequence). The CDR3 here is CASRGSGAAETQYF. DNA for the CDR3: TGTGCCAGCAGGGGATCGGGGGCGGCAGAGACCCAGTACTTC.

J is TRBJ2-5 and V is TRBV7-2; D gene unclear. The CDR3 is 12 residues long. Germline V gene lookup returns CDR1 SGHTA and CDR2 FQGNSA. V gave up 5 bases and J gave up 5 bases, with 9 bases separating them. Here the CDR3 reads CASSQRVETQYF. The CDR3, as DNA: TGTGCCAGCAGCCAAAGAGTGGAGACCCAGTACTTC.

The chain combines TRBV6-6 with TRBJ1-5; TRBD1 might be the D (6 bases). This CDR3 is 14 amino acids long. Per germline, CDR1 MNHNY and CDR2 SVGAGI (reference sequence). Trimming cost V 2 bases and J 5 bases, with 10 bases left between them. The CDR3 DNA follows: TGTGCCAGCAGTTACAACAGGGACGATCAGCCCCAGCATTTT. Protein sequence: CASSYNRDDQPQHF.

The chain has TRBV19 and TRBJ2-3; D not certain. Germline V gene lookup returns CDR1 LNHDA and CDR2 SQIVND (reference sequence). CDR3 length equals 12 residues. V was shortened by 4 bases and J by 9 bases, with 11 bases between the two germline ends. The CDR3 sequence is CASSTNSRTQYF. The CDR3 coding sequence is TGTGCCAGTAGTACAAACTCTAGAACGCAGTATTTT.